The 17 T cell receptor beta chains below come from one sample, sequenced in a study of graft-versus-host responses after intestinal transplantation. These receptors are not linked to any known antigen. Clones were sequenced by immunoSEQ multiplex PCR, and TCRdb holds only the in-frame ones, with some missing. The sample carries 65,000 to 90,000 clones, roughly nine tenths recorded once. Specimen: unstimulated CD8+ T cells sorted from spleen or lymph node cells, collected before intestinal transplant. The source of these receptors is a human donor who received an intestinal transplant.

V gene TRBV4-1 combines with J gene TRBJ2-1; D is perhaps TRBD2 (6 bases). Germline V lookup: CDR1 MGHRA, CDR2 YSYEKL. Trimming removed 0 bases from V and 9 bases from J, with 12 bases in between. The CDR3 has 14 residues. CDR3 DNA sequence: TGCGCCAGCAGCCAAGAATTGCGGGGCGGTGAGCAGTTCTTC. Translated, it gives CASSQELRGGEQFF.

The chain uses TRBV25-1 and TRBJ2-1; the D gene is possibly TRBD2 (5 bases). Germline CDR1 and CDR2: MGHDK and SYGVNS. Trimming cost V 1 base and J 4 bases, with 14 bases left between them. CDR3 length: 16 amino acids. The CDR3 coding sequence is TGTGCCAGCAGTGAATGGTGGCCCGGGGAGTACAATGAGCAGTTCTTC. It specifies CASSEWWPGEYNEQFF.

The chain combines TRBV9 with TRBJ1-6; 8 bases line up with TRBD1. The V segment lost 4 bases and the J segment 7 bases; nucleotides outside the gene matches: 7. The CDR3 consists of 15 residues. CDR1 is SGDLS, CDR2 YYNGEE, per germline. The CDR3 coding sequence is TGTGCCAGCAGCTTTCGGACAGGGTTCAATTCACCCCTCCACTTT. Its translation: CASSFRTGFNSPLHF.

CDR3 sequence: CASSSRDRGTQYF. The CDR3 nucleotides are TGTGCCAGCAGCTCCCGGGACAGGGGTACGCAGTATTTT. V is TRBV13 and J is TRBJ2-3, with 10 positions matching TRBD1. The length of the CDR3 is 13 residues. The V segment lost 4 bases and the J segment 8 bases; nucleotides outside the gene matches: 3. Germline CDR1 is PRHDT and CDR2 is FYEKMQ (reference sequence).

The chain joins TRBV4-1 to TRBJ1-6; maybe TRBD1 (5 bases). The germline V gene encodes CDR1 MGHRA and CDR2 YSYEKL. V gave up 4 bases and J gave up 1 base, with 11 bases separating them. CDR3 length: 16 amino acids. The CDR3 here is CASSRRGGSYNSPLHF. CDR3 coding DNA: TGCGCCAGCAGCCGGAGGGGAGGATCCTATAATTCACCCCTCCACTTT.

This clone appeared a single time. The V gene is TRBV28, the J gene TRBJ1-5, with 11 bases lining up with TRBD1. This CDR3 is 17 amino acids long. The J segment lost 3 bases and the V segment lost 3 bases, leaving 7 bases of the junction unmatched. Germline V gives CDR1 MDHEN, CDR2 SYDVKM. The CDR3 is CASSFGQGAGYNQPQHF. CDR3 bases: TGTGCCAGCAGTTTCGGACAGGGGGCGGGATACAATCAGCCCCAGCATTTT.

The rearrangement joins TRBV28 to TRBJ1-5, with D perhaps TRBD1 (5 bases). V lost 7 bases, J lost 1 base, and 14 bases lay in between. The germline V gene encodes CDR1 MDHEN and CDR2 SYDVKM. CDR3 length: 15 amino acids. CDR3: CASTLTTASNQPQHF. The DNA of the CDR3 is TGTGCCAGCACCCTCACGACAGCGAGCAATCAGCCCCAGCATTTT.

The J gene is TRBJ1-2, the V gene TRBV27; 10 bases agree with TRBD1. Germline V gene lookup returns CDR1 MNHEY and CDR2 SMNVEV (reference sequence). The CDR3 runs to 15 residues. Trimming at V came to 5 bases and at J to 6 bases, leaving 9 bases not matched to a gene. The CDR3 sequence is CASSPGTGDFDGYTF. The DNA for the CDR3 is TGTGCCAGCAGTCCCGGGACAGGGGATTTTGATGGCTACACCTTC.

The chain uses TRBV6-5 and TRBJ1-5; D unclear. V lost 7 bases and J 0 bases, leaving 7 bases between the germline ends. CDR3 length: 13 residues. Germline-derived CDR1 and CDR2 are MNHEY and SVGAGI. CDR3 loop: CASKANSNQPQHF. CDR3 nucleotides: TGTGCCAGCAAAGCAAATAGCAATCAGCCCCAGCATTTT.

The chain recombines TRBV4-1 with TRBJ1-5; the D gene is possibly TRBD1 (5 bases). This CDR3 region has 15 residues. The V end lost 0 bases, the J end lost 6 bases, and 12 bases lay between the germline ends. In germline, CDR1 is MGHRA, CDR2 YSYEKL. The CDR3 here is CASSQDGARAQPQHF. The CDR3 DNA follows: TGCGCCAGCAGCCAAGATGGGGCGCGAGCTCAGCCCCAGCATTTT.

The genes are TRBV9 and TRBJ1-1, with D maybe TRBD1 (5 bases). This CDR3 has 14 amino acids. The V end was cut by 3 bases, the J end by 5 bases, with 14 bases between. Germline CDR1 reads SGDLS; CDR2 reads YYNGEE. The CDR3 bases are TGTGCCAGCAGCGCCGGGACGGGGGGGACTGAAGCTTTCTTT. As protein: CASSAGTGGTEAFF.

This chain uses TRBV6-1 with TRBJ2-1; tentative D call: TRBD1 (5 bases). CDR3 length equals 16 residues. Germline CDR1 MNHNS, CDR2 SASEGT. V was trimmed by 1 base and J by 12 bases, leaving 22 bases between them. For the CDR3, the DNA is TGTGCCAGCAGTGAAGAGTTGGGGTTGGCGGTTCAGGGGCAGTTCTTC. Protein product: CASSEELGLAVQGQFF.

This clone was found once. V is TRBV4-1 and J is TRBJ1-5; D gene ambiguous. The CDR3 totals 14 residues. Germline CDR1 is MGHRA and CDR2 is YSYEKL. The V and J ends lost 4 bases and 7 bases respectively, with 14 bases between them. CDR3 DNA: TGCGCCAGCAGCCGCGAGAGAGGGCACCAGCCCCAGCATTTT. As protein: CASSRERGHQPQHF.

As DNA, the CDR3 is TGCGCCAGCAGCCCCCAGGGGATCGCGAACACCGGGGAGCTGTTTTTT. Its protein is CASSPQGIANTGELFF. The chain combines TRBV4-1 with TRBJ2-2; D is perhaps TRBD1 (6 bases). The CDR3 is made up of 16 amino acids. Germline assignment: CDR1 MGHRA and CDR2 YSYEKL. Trimming shortened V by 4 bases and J by 0 bases, and 12 bases separated the two germline ends.

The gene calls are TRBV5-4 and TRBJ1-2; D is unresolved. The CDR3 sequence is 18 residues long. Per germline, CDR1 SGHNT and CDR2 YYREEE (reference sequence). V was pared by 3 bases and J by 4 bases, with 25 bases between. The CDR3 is CASSWDTSELEGAYGYTF. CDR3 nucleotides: TGTGCCAGCAGCTGGGATACATCAGAGCTGGAGGGCGCCTATGGCTACACCTTC.

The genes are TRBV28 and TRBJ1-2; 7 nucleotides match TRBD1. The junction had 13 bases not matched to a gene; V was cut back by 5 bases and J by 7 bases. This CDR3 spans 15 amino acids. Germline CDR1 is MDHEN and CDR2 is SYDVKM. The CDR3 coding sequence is TGTGCCAGCAGTGGACAGGAAGCAATTATCCGTGGCTACACCTTC. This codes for CASSGQEAIIRGYTF.

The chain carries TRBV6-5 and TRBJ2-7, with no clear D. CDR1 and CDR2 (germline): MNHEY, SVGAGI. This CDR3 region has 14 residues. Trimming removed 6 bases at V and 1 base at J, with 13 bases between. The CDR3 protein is CASSEAERSYEQYF. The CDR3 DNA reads TGTGCCAGCAGCGAGGCGGAACGATCCTACGAGCAGTACTTC.